The rows below give T cell receptor beta chains drawn from one sample of a study of cytomegalovirus exposure and HLA in healthy donors. Assay: immunoSEQ multiplex PCR; the TCRdb copy retains only in-frame clones and omits some. The sample carries roughly 150,000 clones, under 90% recorded once. Sequenced sample: PBMCs. These receptors were obtained from a woman under 30 in good health and CMV-seropositive. CDR3s include the opening cysteine and the closing phenylalanine or tryptophan. D genes are given only for firm matches.

TRBV2	TRBJ2-3	.	CASSEALRPARGSTDTQYF	TGTGCCAGCAGTGAAGCCCTCAGACCGGCCAGGGGAAGCACAGATACGCAGTATTTT
TRBV7-8	TRBJ2-3	.	CASSVLSSSSSDTQYF	TGTGCCAGCAGCGTCCTTAGCAGCAGTTCATCAGATACGCAGTATTTT
TRBV5-1	TRBJ1-3	.	CASSSSPGNTIYF	TGCGCCAGCAGCTCGAGTCCAGGAAACACCATATATTTT
TRBV4-1	TRBJ1-2	.	CASSQESRQISNYGYTF	TGCGCCAGCAGCCAAGAGAGCAGACAGATATCTAACTATGGCTACACCTTC
TRBV28	TRBJ1-2	TRBD1	CATNGPGGAGYTF	TGTGCCACCAACGGTCCAGGGGGCGCGGGCTACACCTTC
TRBV28	TRBJ1-4	TRBD1	CASSQGTANEKLFF	TGTGCCAGCAGCCAAGGGACAGCTAATGAAAAACTGTTTTTT
TRBV12-5	TRBJ2-5	.	CASGSRETQYF	TGTGCTAGTGGTTCTCGTGAGACCCAGTACTTC
TRBV29-1	TRBJ1-3	.	CSVARTLGNTIYF	TGCAGCGTTGCTAGGACACTCGGAAACACCATATATTTT
TRBV14	TRBJ2-2	.	CASSQDVGGANTGELFF	TGTGCCAGCAGCCAAGATGTCGGCGGGGCCAACACCGGGGAGCTGTTTTTT
TRBV4-3	TRBJ2-1	TRBD2	CASSQALAGGNNEQFF	TGCGCCAGCAGCCAGGCACTAGCGGGAGGGAACAATGAGCAGTTCTTC
TRBV4-2	TRBJ1-5	TRBD1	CASSQDSQGASNQPQHF	TGTGCCAGCAGCCAGGATTCACAGGGGGCTAGCAATCAGCCCCAGCATTTT
TRBV30	TRBJ1-1	.	CAWSLGAKNTEAFF	TGTGCCTGGAGTCTTGGGGCGAAGAACACTGAAGCTTTCTTT
TRBV18	TRBJ1-1	.	CASSPPKIQGLNTEAFF	TGTGCCAGCTCACCCCCTAAAATACAGGGATTGAACACTGAAGCTTTCTTT
TRBV30	TRBJ1-1	.	CAWSVQGTTEAFF	TGTGCCTGGAGTGTACAGGGAACCACTGAAGCTTTCTTT
TRBV4-1	TRBJ2-3	TRBD2	CASSQGRTSGRADTQYF	TGCGCCAGCAGCCAAGGGAGGACTAGCGGGAGGGCAGATACGCAGTATTTT
TRBV4-1	TRBJ1-3	TRBD1	CASSQGQGASGNTIYF	TGCGCCAGCAGCCAAGGGCAGGGGGCAAGTGGAAACACCATATATTTT